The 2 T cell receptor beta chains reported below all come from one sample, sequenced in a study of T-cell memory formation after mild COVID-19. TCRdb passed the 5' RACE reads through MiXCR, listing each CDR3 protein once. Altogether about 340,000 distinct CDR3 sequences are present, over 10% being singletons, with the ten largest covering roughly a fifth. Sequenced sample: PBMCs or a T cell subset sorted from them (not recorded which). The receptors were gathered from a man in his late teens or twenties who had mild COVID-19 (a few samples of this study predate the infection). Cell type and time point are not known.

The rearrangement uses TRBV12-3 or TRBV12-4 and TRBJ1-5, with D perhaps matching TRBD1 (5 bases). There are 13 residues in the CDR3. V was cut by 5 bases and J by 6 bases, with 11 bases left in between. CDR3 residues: CASSQRDLQPQHF. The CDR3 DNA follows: TGTGCCAGCAGTCAAAGGGACCTTCAGCCCCAGCATTTT.

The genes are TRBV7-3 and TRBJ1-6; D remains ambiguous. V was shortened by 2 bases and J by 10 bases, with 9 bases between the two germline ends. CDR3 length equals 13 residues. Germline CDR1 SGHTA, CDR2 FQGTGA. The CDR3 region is CASSLHPGSPLHF. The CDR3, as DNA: TGTGCCAGCAGCTTACATCCGGGATCACCCCTCCACTTT.